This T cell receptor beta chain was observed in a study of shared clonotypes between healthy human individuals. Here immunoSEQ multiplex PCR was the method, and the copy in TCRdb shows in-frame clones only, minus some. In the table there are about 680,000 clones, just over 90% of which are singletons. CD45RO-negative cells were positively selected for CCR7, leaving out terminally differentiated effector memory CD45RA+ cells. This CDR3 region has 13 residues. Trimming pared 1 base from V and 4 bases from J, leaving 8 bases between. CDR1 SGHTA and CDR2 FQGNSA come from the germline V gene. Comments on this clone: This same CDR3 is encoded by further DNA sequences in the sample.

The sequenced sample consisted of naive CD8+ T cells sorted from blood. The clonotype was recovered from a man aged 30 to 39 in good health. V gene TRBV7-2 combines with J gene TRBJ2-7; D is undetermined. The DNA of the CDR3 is TGTGCCAGCAGCTTAGTGGTTGGTTACGAGCAGTACTTC. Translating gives CASSLVVGYEQYF.